This TCR beta chain derives from a study of T cells in women clearing cervical HPV infection. Points from the study as a whole: Cases carried less TRBV6-7 than controls: roughly 0.11% versus 0.16%.

To note about this clone: The antigen remains undetermined. The read terminates 3 residues before the CDR3 end, so the remaining end is supplied by the germline J gene.

Trimming cost V 5 bases and J 4 bases; bases outside gene matches: 5. The CDR3 extends over 14 amino acids. Germline V CDR1 and CDR2: DFQATT, SNEGSKA (reference sequence). Clones were read by immunoSEQ multiplex PCR, and TCRdb kept only the in-frame ones, dropping some. The sample totals approximately 37,000 clones; its top ten clones hold approximately 6.6%. The sample comprised blood buffy coat. The TCR originated in a woman between 18 and 70 years old with a cervical HPV16 infection that either progressed to CIN3+ or cleared (not recorded which). The chain carries TRBV20-1 and TRBJ1-2; 12 bases are a match to TRBD1. CDR3 sequence: CSAAGTGGGYGYTF. The DNA read from the CDR3 is TGCAGTGCTGCCGGGACAGGGGGCGGCTATGGC.